Below, 10 T cell receptor beta chains from the same sample are listed, as sequenced in a study of shared clonotypes between healthy human individuals. TCRdb keeps only in-frame clones here, not all; method: immunoSEQ multiplex PCR. The sample lists millions of clones, roughly 96% occurring once. What was sequenced was naive CD4+ T cells sorted from blood. Subset described: CD45RA+ positively selected. All receptors derive from a man between 18 and 35 years old in good health.

Here the CDR3 reads CASSLELASYNEQFF. DNA for the CDR3: TGTGCCAGCAGCTTAGAACTAGCGAGTTACAATGAGCAGTTCTTC. V usage is TRBV7-2 and J usage is TRBJ2-1; 7 nucleotides match TRBD2. CDR3 length: 15 residues. Germline loops: CDR1 SGHTA, CDR2 FQGNSA. V lost 1 base to trimming and J lost 4 bases; unmatched junction nucleotides: 4.

V is TRBV6-1 and J is TRBJ2-7, with 9 bases identical to TRBD1. From germline, CDR1 is MNHNS and CDR2 SASEGT. This CDR3 spans 18 amino acids. J lost 4 bases, V lost 6 bases, and 19 bases had no gene match. CDR3 in amino acids: CASSETGVPGQGAYEQYF. Written as DNA, the CDR3 is TGTGCCAGCAGCGAAACAGGCGTACCGGGACAGGGTGCGTACGAGCAGTACTTC.

This chain joins TRBV6-6 and TRBJ2-7, with D possibly being TRBD1 (5 bases). Germline V gene lookup returns CDR1 MNHNY and CDR2 SVGAGI (reference sequence). The V gene lost 7 bases and the J gene lost 1 base, with 17 bases spanning the gap. The CDR3 is 15 amino acids. The DNA of the CDR3 is TGTGCCAGCACTTCCGCCCCCCAGGGTTCCTACGAGCAGTACTTC. It translates to CASTSAPQGSYEQYF.

V is TRBV5-1 and J is TRBJ2-1, with 8 bases that match TRBD1. V lost 7 bases and J lost 7; bases outside the gene matches: 7. The CDR3 spans 13 residues. Per the germline V gene, CDR1 is SGHRS and CDR2 is YFSETQ. In DNA, the CDR3 is TGCGCCAGCGTGGGACAGGCCCATAATGAGCAGTTCTTC. Its translation is CASVGQAHNEQFF.

The V gene is TRBV9, the J gene TRBJ2-3; 9 bases agree with TRBD2. The V gene end was trimmed by 0 bases and the J gene end by 3 bases; junction bases not matched to a gene: 5. The CDR3 runs to 16 residues. The germline gives CDR1 SGDLS, CDR2 YYNGEE. CDR3 region: CASSVDASGVTDTQYF. In DNA form, the CDR3 reads TGTGCCAGCAGCGTAGACGCTAGCGGGGTGACAGATACGCAGTATTTT.

This chain links TRBV30 with TRBJ1-4; D not resolved. This CDR3 spans 12 amino acids. Germline CDR1 is GTSNPN and CDR2 is SVGIG (reference sequence). Trimming took off 4 bases at V and 10 bases at J, with 13 bases between the two ends. As DNA, the CDR3 is TGTGCCTGGAATTCCGAAAAAGGAAAACTGTTTTTT. This translates into CAWNSEKGKLFF.

About this clone: Distinct nucleotide sequences in the sample also encode this CDR3. The rearrangement links TRBV19 to TRBJ2-3; D is unresolved. Trimming left V 3 bases short and J 0 bases short, with 7 bases between. Germline V CDR1 and CDR2: LNHDA, SQIVND (reference sequence). The CDR3 runs 14 residues. CDR3 coding DNA: TGTGCCAGTAGTATTCCTGGGAGCACAGATACGCAGTATTTT. Translating gives CASSIPGSTDTQYF.

The chain employs TRBV29-1 and TRBJ2-3; TRBD1 or TRBD2 may be the D gene (6 bases each). The V end was cut by 6 bases, the J end by 2 bases, with 18 bases between. Germline V lookup: CDR1 SQVTM, CDR2 ANQGSEA. CDR3 length equals 15 residues. The CDR3 DNA follows: TGCAGCGTCCAAATGGGGGCGGGATACACAGATACGCAGTATTTT. This codes for CSVQMGAGYTDTQYF.

This chain connects TRBV12-5 to TRBJ2-7, with 12 nucleotides matching TRBD2. Germline loops: CDR1 LGHNT, CDR2 FRNRAP. Unmatched junction bases numbered 5, after V lost 2 bases and J lost 0 bases. The CDR3 has 17 amino acids. The CDR3 protein is CASGLRLAGVFSYEQYF. For the CDR3, the DNA is TGTGCTAGTGGTTTGAGACTAGCGGGGGTTTTCTCCTACGAGCAGTACTTC.

The genes are TRBV5-6 and TRBJ2-7; D uncertain. The CDR3 has 12 amino acids. V was shortened by 4 bases and J by 4 bases, with 9 bases between the two germline ends. The V gene's germline CDR1 is SGHDT and CDR2 YYEEEE. The CDR3 DNA reads TGTGCCAGCAGCCGCCTTCGGTACGAGCAGTACTTC. Amino acids: CASSRLRYEQYF.